Below are 26 T cell receptor beta chains sequenced from a single sample in a study of blood T cell repertoires in COVID-19. Assay: immunoSEQ multiplex PCR; the TCRdb copy retains only in-frame clones and omits some. Here the sample spans 40,000 or so clones, less than 85% being singletons. The sample consisted of peripheral blood. The receptors derive from a man between 65 and 80 years old with acute or convalescent COVID-19.

This chain's CDR3 is CASSQAGLAGGYGYTF. The CDR3 bases are TGCGCCAGCAGCCAGGCCGGCCTAGCCGGCGGCTATGGCTACACCTTC. This sequence joins TRBV4-3 and TRBJ1-2, with D uncertain. Trimming cost V 3 bases and J 4 bases, with 18 bases left between them. Per germline, CDR1 LGHNA and CDR2 YSLEER. CDR3 length: 16 residues.

The V call is TRBV2, the J call TRBJ1-4; 7 bases align to TRBD1. V lost 4 bases and J lost 8; bases outside the gene matches: 10. This CDR3 region has 15 residues. The germline V gene encodes CDR1 SNHLY and CDR2 FYNNEI. CDR3 in DNA: TGTGCCAGCAGTGGATGGGACAGCCCAGGGGAAAAACTGTTTTTT. Its translation: CASSGWDSPGEKLFF.

The gene calls are TRBV15 and TRBJ1-2, with D possibly TRBD1 on 5 matching bases. This CDR3 contains 15 residues. The germline V and J ends were trimmed by 5 bases and 2 bases, with 15 bases remaining between them. Per the germline V gene, CDR1 is LNHNV and CDR2 is YYDKDF (reference sequence). CDR3 sequence reads: CATSPPGAGNYGYTF. The CDR3 DNA reads TGTGCCACCAGCCCCCCCGGGGCGGGAAACTATGGCTACACCTTC.

The rearrangement joins TRBV6-2 or TRBV6-3 to TRBJ2-4, with 7 bases that match TRBD1. Trimming at V came to 2 bases and at J to 8 bases, leaving 12 bases not matched to a gene. This CDR3 has 16 amino acids. The germline gives CDR1 MNHEY, CDR2 SVGEGT. Here the CDR3 reads CASSYVLRQGRDIQYF. The CDR3, as DNA: TGTGCCAGCAGTTACGTCTTAAGACAGGGTAGAGACATTCAGTACTTC.

The chain joins TRBV10-3 to TRBJ2-1; D is perhaps TRBD2 (6 bases). The CDR3 is 15 residues long. With 2 bases removed from V and 4 bases from J, the gap between germline ends came to 12 bases. The germline gives CDR1 ENHRY, CDR2 SYGVKD. In DNA, the CDR3 is TGTGCCATCAGTGAGCGGGAGTTAGAATACAATGAGCAGTTCTTC. Translating gives CAISERELEYNEQFF.

The J gene is TRBJ2-7, the V gene TRBV10-3, with D perhaps matching TRBD1 (6 bases). CDR1 and CDR2 (germline): ENHRY, SYGVKD. The CDR3 loop spans 16 amino acids. Trimming shortened V by 3 bases and J by 4 bases, and 19 bases separated the two germline ends. The CDR3 DNA reads as TGTGCCATCAGTGACCCTATCACAGGGTATCAGTACGAGCAGTACTTC. The encoded protein is CAISDPITGYQYEQYF.

The chain is built from TRBV27 and TRBJ2-3; unclear D gene. CDR1 is MNHEY, CDR2 SMNVEV, per germline (reference sequence). The V and J ends lost 4 bases and 4 bases respectively, with 9 bases between them. The CDR3 runs 13 residues. CDR3 bases: TGTGCCAGCAGTTCTATCGTACCAGATACGCAGTATTTT. Encoded protein: CASSSIVPDTQYF.

The J gene is TRBJ2-1, the V gene TRBV7-9; D gene unclear. This CDR3 is built from 11 residues. Looked up from germline, CDR1 is SEHNR and CDR2 is FQNEAQ (reference sequence). Trimming took off 7 bases at V and 4 bases at J, with 5 bases between the two ends. CDR3 protein: CASTSYNEQFF. The CDR3 DNA reads TGTGCCAGCACCTCATACAATGAGCAGTTCTTC.

The rearrangement joins TRBV18 to TRBJ1-2, with D possibly being TRBD1 (5 bases). CDR1 is KGHSH and CDR2 is LQKENI in the germline V gene. The CDR3 length is 13 residues. The V end was cut by 1 base, the J end by 8 bases, with 11 bases between. The DNA of the CDR3 is TGTGCCAGCTCACCACTGGACATCGACGGCTACACCTTC. Protein: CASSPLDIDGYTF. Variable domain in full (rest from reference TRBV18 and TRBJ1-2): NAGVMQNPRHLVRRRGQEARLRCSPMKGHSHVYWYRQLPEEGLKFMVYLQKENIIDESGMPKERFSAEFPKEGPSILRIQQVVRGDSAAYFCASSPLDIDGYTFGSGTRLTVV.

The rearrangement joins TRBV7-2 to TRBJ2-1; the match to TRBD2 covers 12 bases. Trimming took 3 bases from V and 5 from J; bases not matched to a gene: 11. CDR3 length: 18 amino acids. Germline V gene data show CDR1 as SGHTA and CDR2 as FQGNSA. In DNA, the CDR3 is TGTGCCAGCAGCTTGGGGTGGGGGCTAGCGGGAGGGGACAATGAGCAGTTCTTC. Encoded protein: CASSLGWGLAGGDNEQFF.

This clone occurred a few times. The rearrangement links TRBV7-9 to TRBJ1-1; TRBD1 aligns across 7 bases. Unmatched junction bases numbered 8, after V lost 4 bases and J lost 0 bases. The CDR3 runs 16 residues. Germline V gives CDR1 SEHNR, CDR2 FQNEAQ (reference sequence). In nucleotides, the CDR3 is TGTGCCAGCAGCTCCGGACAGGCAGCACTGAACACTGAAGCTTTCTTT. Its translation is CASSSGQAALNTEAFF.

This rearrangement joins TRBV15 to TRBJ1-5; D gene unclear. Germline CDR1 is LNHNV and CDR2 is YYDKDF (reference sequence). This CDR3 is built from 15 residues. The ends were cut back, 1 base at V and 5 bases at J, with 12 bases in the middle. The CDR3 is CATSRGGPRDQPQHF. The CDR3 DNA reads as TGTGCCACCAGCAGAGGAGGTCCGAGGGATCAGCCCCAGCATTTT.

J is TRBJ1-1 and V is TRBV28, with 7 bases lining up with TRBD1. The CDR3 is 13 amino acids. Germline V gives CDR1 MDHEN, CDR2 SYDVKM. V gave up 2 bases and J gave up 11 bases; unmatched junction bases: 8. CDR3 sequence reads: CASSLGEQGSAFF. CDR3 DNA sequence: TGTGCCAGCAGTTTAGGGGAACAGGGGTCGGCTTTCTTT. Full variable domain (outside the CDR3, taken from reference TRBV28 and TRBJ1-1): DVKVTQSSRYLVKRTGEKVFLECVQDMDHENMFWYRQDPGLGLRLIYFSYDVKMKEKGDIPEGYSVSREKKERFSLILESASTNQTSMYLCASSLGEQGSAFFGQGTRLTVV.

The gene calls are TRBV7-9 and TRBJ1-5; TRBD1 is a possible D gene (5 bases). The CDR3 totals 15 residues. Deletions cut 2 bases from V and 4 bases from J, with 12 bases between. Germline CDR1 SEHNR, CDR2 FQNEAQ (reference sequence). CDR3 amino acids: CASSLNPGANQPQHF. For the CDR3, the DNA is TGTGCCAGCAGCTTAAACCCTGGGGCAAATCAGCCCCAGCATTTT.

There are a few counts of this clone. CDR3 region: CASRDRDRVGEQYF. The CDR3 region has the DNA TGTGCCAGCAGGGACCGGGACAGGGTAGGCGAGCAGTACTTC. This sequence joins TRBV6-5 and TRBJ2-7; 9 bases fit TRBD1. The CDR3 contains 14 residues. CDR1 and CDR2 from the germline V gene are MNHEY and SVGAGI. The junction had 9 bases not matched to a gene; V was cut back by 6 bases and J by 6 bases.

This clone has a single count. The rearrangement joins TRBV7-9 to TRBJ1-1, with D possibly being TRBD1 (5 bases). CDR3 length equals 13 residues. Germline loops: CDR1 SEHNR, CDR2 FQNEAQ (reference sequence). Trimming removed 6 bases at V and 6 bases at J, with 14 bases between. The CDR3 here is CASSSIDRAEAFF. Here the CDR3 DNA reads TGTGCCAGCAGTTCCATTGACAGAGCTGAAGCTTTCTTT. The full variable domain, completed using reference TRBV7-9 and TRBJ1-1, is DTGVSQNPRHKITKRGQNVTFRCDPISEHNRLYWYRQTLGQGPEFLTYFQNEAQLEKSRLLSDRFSAERPKGSFSTLEIQRTEQGDSAMYLCASSSIDRAEAFFGQGTRLTVV.

The V and J genes are TRBV9 and TRBJ2-2; D not certain. V was shortened by 4 bases and J by 1 base, with 8 bases between the two germline ends. Looked up from germline, CDR1 is SGDLS and CDR2 is YYNGEE. The CDR3 contains 14 residues. DNA for the CDR3: TGTGCCAGCAGCAACCGACAGAACACCGGGGAGCTGTTTTTT. As protein: CASSNRQNTGELFF.

The chain recombines TRBV10-3 with TRBJ2-7; 12 positions agree with TRBD2. J gave up 6 bases and V 4 bases, and 7 bases lay outside the gene matches. The CDR3 spans 15 residues. The germline CDR1 and CDR2 sequences are ENHRY and SYGVKD. CDR3 residues: CAISGRLAGGPEQYF. As DNA, the CDR3 is TGTGCCATCAGTGGTCGTCTAGCGGGAGGGCCCGAGCAGTACTTC.

The chain carries TRBV6-2 or TRBV6-3 and TRBJ2-6, with TRBD1 as a possible D gene (6 bases). The CDR3 consists of 16 residues. The V end lost 5 bases, the J end lost 0 bases, and 11 bases lay between the germline ends. CDR1 MNHEY and CDR2 SVGEGT come from the germline V gene. The CDR3, as DNA: TGTGCCAGCAGTCCAGGGGATAGCTCTGGGGCCAACGTCCTGACTTTC. It encodes CASSPGDSSGANVLTF.

The J gene is TRBJ2-5, the V gene TRBV11-1; 11 bases line up with TRBD1. Trimming removed 4 bases from V and 4 bases from J; junction bases left unmatched: 2. The germline V gene has CDR1 SGHAT and CDR2 FQDESV (reference sequence). The CDR3 totals 14 residues. The CDR3 region has the DNA TGTGCCAGCAGCTCAGGACAGGGGGCAGAGACCCAGTACTTC. Protein: CASSSGQGAETQYF.

V gene TRBV7-6 combines with J gene TRBJ1-5; TRBD1 is a possible D gene (5 bases). The CDR3 contains 15 residues. The V gene's germline CDR1 is SGHVS and CDR2 FNYEAQ. Trimming removed 5 bases at V and 0 bases at J, with 11 bases between. The CDR3 region is CASSVNQGSNQPQHF. The CDR3 DNA reads as TGTGCCAGCAGCGTCAACCAGGGTAGCAATCAGCCCCAGCATTTT.

The chain is built from TRBV5-6 and TRBJ2-7; D might be TRBD1 (6 bases). Germline CDR1 and CDR2: SGHDT and YYEEEE. There are 15 residues in the CDR3. V dropped 3 bases and J dropped 2 bases, with 15 bases sitting between them. CDR3 sequence reads: CASSYGGWRAYEQYF. CDR3 coding DNA: TGTGCCAGCAGCTATGGGGGCTGGAGAGCCTACGAGCAGTACTTC.

The V call is TRBV7-9, the J call TRBJ1-4; no clear D. Deletions cut 8 bases from V and 3 bases from J, with 13 bases between. CDR1 is SEHNR and CDR2 is FQNEAQ in the germline V gene (reference sequence). The CDR3 contains 14 residues. The CDR3 DNA reads TGTGCCAGCCAGCGGACGGTGGCTAATGAAAAACTGTTTTTT. It is translated as CASQRTVANEKLFF.

The table lists this clone with a few counts. The CDR3 reads CASSQENGRLHEQFF. CDR3 sequence (DNA): TGCGCCAGCAGCCAAGAGAACGGGAGGTTGCATGAGCAGTTCTTC. The rearrangement joins TRBV4-3 to TRBJ2-1, with 7 bases aligning to TRBD2. The CDR3 loop spans 15 amino acids. V shed 0 bases and J 8 bases; nucleotides not matched to a gene: 7. Looked up from germline, CDR1 is LGHNA and CDR2 is YSLEER.

The chain joins TRBV5-1 to TRBJ2-3, with D hard to call. Germline CDR1 is SGHRS and CDR2 is YFSETQ. The CDR3 length is 13 residues. The V end lost 4 bases, the J end lost 1 base, and 7 bases lay between the germline ends. The CDR3 here is CASSESGTDTQYF. CDR3 coding DNA: TGCGCCAGCAGCGAAAGCGGCACAGATACGCAGTATTTT.

This chain joins TRBV6-5 and TRBJ1-1; 7 bases align to TRBD1. The germline CDR1 and CDR2 sequences are MNHEY and SVGAGI. The CDR3 runs to 14 residues. The J segment lost 1 base and the V segment lost 6 bases, leaving 5 bases of the junction unmatched. In nucleotides, the CDR3 is TGTGCCAGCAGACGGGACAGCACGAACACTGAAGCTTTCTTT. Translating it yields CASRRDSTNTEAFF.